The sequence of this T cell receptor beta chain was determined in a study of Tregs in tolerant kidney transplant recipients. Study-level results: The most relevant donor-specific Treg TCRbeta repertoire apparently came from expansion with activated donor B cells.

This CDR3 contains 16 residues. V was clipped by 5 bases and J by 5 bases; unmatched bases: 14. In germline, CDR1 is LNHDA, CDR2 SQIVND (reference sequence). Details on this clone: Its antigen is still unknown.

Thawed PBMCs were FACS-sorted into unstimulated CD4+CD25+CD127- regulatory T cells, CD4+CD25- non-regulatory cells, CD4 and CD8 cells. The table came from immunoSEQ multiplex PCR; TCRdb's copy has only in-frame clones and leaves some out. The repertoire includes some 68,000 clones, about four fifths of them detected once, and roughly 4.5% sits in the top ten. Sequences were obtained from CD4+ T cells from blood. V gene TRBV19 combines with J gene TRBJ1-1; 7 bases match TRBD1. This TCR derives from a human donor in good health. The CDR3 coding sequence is TGTGCCAGTAGTTATAGACAGGGCGGTAGCGTAACTGAAGCTTTCTTT. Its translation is CASSYRQGGSVTEAFF.